The 6 T cell receptor beta chains presented below share a single source sample, sequenced in a study of regulatory T cells in long-lasting Graves disease. The time point was: newly diagnosed GD, antithyroid drugs for less than 3 months. TCR sequences were obtained from RNA taken from PBMCs. According to the study, TCR beta libraries were built with iRepertoire HTBI primers and CDR3-region Arm-PCR. In TCRdb, the multiplex PCR reads were re-called with MiXCR into one record per CDR3 protein. Of a few hundred thousand distinct CDR3 sequences listed, roughly 19% are singletons. These data were also reused for a study on T cells in Graves' hyperthyroidism and ophthalmopathy.

Material: peripheral blood mononuclear cells (PBMCs), obtained at new diagnosis, from a patient treated with antithyroid drugs. The receptor set was obtained from a woman under 40 with Graves disease.

This clonotype was seen at least ten times. The J gene is TRBJ2-1, the V gene TRBV20-1; 11 positions agree with TRBD2. J lost 6 bases, V lost 3 bases, and 7 bases had no gene match. The CDR3 has 15 amino acids. The V gene's germline CDR1 is DFQATT and CDR2 SNEGSKA (reference sequence). CDR3 bases: TGCAGTGCTAGCCTAGGACTAGCGGGTCGCAATGAGCAGTTCTTC. It is translated as CSASLGLAGRNEQFF.

This clonotype occurred many times. This chain joins TRBV6-1 and TRBJ1-2; TRBD1 matches at 9 bases. After removal of 5 bases from V and 5 bases from J, the junction contained 6 bases not matched to a gene. The CDR3 length is 14 residues. Germline V gene lookup returns CDR1 MNHNS and CDR2 SASEGT. Here the CDR3 reads CASSSLGQGYGYTF. The CDR3 DNA reads as TGTGCCAGCAGTAGCTTGGGACAGGGATATGGCTACACCTTC.

Many counts were recorded for this clonotype. The V call is TRBV30, the J call TRBJ1-3; D perhaps matches TRBD1 (6 bases). The CDR3 totals 15 residues. Germline V CDR1 and CDR2: GTSNPN, SVGIG (reference sequence). V lost 2 bases, J lost 0 bases, and 11 bases lay in between. CDR3 sequence: CAWSLQGFSGNTIYF. For the CDR3, the DNA is TGTGCCTGGAGTTTACAGGGTTTCTCTGGAAACACCATATATTTT.

This clonotype was detected many times. J is TRBJ2-2 and V is TRBV12-3 or TRBV12-4, with D perhaps assigned TRBD1 or TRBD2 (5 bases each). This CDR3 is built from 14 residues. V was shortened by 7 bases and J by 5 bases, with 14 bases between the two germline ends. CDR3 residues: CASTPTGRTGELFF. In DNA, the CDR3 is TGTGCCAGCACCCCTACGGGGCGAACCGGGGAGCTGTTTTTT.

This clonotype was seen many times. The V gene is TRBV5-1, the J gene TRBJ2-4; D unclear. The V end lost 4 bases, the J end lost 7 bases, and 6 bases lay between the germline ends. CDR1 SGHRS and CDR2 YFSETQ come from the germline V gene. This CDR3 comprises 11 residues. The CDR3 protein is CASSAGNIQYF. Here the CDR3 DNA reads TGCGCCAGCAGCGCCGGGAACATTCAGTACTTC.

This clonotype was detected only once. A far more abundant clone sits one base away, making this likely a read error. The rearrangement links TRBV12-3 or TRBV12-4 to TRBJ2-7; no firm D call. The J call may be mistaken, given a closer DNA end match to TRBJ2-5. The CDR3 spans 13 residues. Here the CDR3 reads CASSLSQEETQYF. The DNA of the CDR3 is TGTGCCAGCAGTTTGAGCCAGGAAGAGACCCAGTACTTC.